This TCR beta chain originates from a study of blood T cell repertoires in COVID-19. TCRdb's copy holds only in-frame clones and misses some; the assay was immunoSEQ multiplex PCR. This table has about 60,000 clones, approximately 90% appearing once. Trimming took off 5 bases at V and 2 bases at J, with 10 bases between the two ends. The CDR3 covers 14 residues. Germline V lookup: CDR1 LNHDA, CDR2 SQIVND (reference sequence). The sequence was collected from a man in his sixties with acute or convalescent COVID-19. What was sequenced was peripheral blood. This chain uses TRBV19 with TRBJ1-3; D remains ambiguous. The CDR3 sequence is CASSLLGTGNTIYF. CDR3 sequence (DNA): TGTGCCAGTAGTCTTCTGGGCACTGGAAACACCATATATTTT.